Ten or more counts support the clone carrying this T cell receptor (beta chain). No antigen is known for it. Carrying unique molecular identifiers, the cDNA also gained a universal primer site through template switching. TCRdb passed the 5' RACE reads through MiXCR, listing each CDR3 protein once. The sample consists of more than 350,000 distinct CDR3 sequences, 9% of them appearing once. This specimen comes from a study of identical twins. Study-wide points: These conclusions were based on statistical analysis (cross-sectional, not following the same donors). Monozygotic twin pairs showed more out-of-frame TCR alpha sharing than models estimated.

Every donor was a healthy Caucasian. Looked up from germline, CDR1 is MNHNS and CDR2 is SASEGT. V lost 10 bases, J lost 4 bases, and 19 bases lay in between. This CDR3 has 15 residues. The sequenced sample consisted of naive T cells sorted from blood. The chain employs TRBV6-1 and TRBJ2-2; the D gene is possibly TRBD2 (6 bases). The sequence was obtained from a woman aged 50 to 65 in good health. CDR3 region: CATHDGAGGTGELFF. Written as DNA, the CDR3 is TGTGCCACCCACGACGGGGCCGGGGGCACCGGGGAGCTGTTTTTT.